These 24 T cell receptor beta chains originate from one sample sequenced in a study of metastatic and nonmetastatic thyroid tumors. TCRdb ran MiXCR on the PCR reads. The data hold more than 35,000 clones, with about a sixth observed a single time. Among the patients, none had received any treatment before thyroid surgery. The sequencing input was blood. The receptors come from a male donor with papillary thyroid cancer or a benign thyroid nodule (not recorded which). Some clones in this sample may be carry-over from other donors' samples.

This clone has more than one count but fewer than ten. This sequence joins TRBV6-1 and TRBJ1-5; 8 bases match TRBD1. Trimming took 7 bases from V and 6 from J; bases not matched to a gene: 11. CDR1 and CDR2 (germline): MNHNS, SASEGT. This CDR3 is 15 amino acids long. The CDR3 is CASMTGQGVSQPQHF. The CDR3 DNA sequence: TGTGCCAGCATGACAGGACAGGGCGTCTCTCAGCCCCAGCATTTT.

This clone showed up just a few times. The chain joins TRBV5-4 to TRBJ2-7, with 11 bases that match TRBD1. The CDR3 runs to 14 residues. V shed 4 bases, J shed 5 bases, and the junction held 5 bases outside the gene matches. Looked up from germline, CDR1 is SGHNT and CDR2 is YYREEE (reference sequence). CDR3 protein: CASSRGQGGHEQYF. The CDR3 DNA follows: TGTGCCAGCAGCCGGGGACAGGGGGGCCACGAGCAGTACTTC.

This clone has at least ten counts. This rearrangement joins TRBV13 to TRBJ1-6, with D unresolved. The CDR3 sequence is 13 residues long. V lost 6 bases to trimming and J lost 7 bases, with 10 bases between them. The germline CDR1 and CDR2 sequences are PRHDT and FYEKMQ (reference sequence). The CDR3 bases are TGTGCCAGCAGTGTCACACAGAATTCACCCCTCCACTTT. It is translated as CASSVTQNSPLHF.

This clone was observed many times. This chain joins TRBV20-1 and TRBJ2-6; weak D call: TRBD2 (6 bases). Germline V gives CDR1 DFQATT, CDR2 SNEGSKA (reference sequence). Trimming shortened V by 1 base and J by 1 base, and 14 bases separated the two germline ends. This CDR3 has 17 amino acids. The CDR3 spells CSARVAGGVSGANVLTF. The CDR3 DNA reads TGCAGTGCTAGAGTCGCTGGCGGGGTTTCTGGGGCCAACGTCCTGACTTTC.

This clone was detected only a few times. Germline is not matched at one junction end, which may reflect a read error. The chain recombines TRBV11-2 with TRBJ2-1; possibly TRBD1 for D (5 bases). CDR3 length equals 16 residues. CDR1 is SGHAT, CDR2 FQNNGV, per germline. In DNA form, the CDR3 reads TGTGCCAGTAGCAGAGGACAAGACAGCTCCTACAATGATCAGTTCTTC. As protein: CASSRGQDSSYNDQFF.

The table lists this clone with a few counts. This sequence joins TRBV18 and TRBJ1-2; tentatively, D is TRBD1 (6 bases). V was clipped by 3 bases and J by 0 bases, with 11 bases between them. CDR1 and CDR2 (germline): KGHSH, LQKENI. The CDR3 has 15 amino acids. For the CDR3, the DNA is TGTGCCAGCTCACCTCCCGGGACACCTAACTATGGCTACACCTTC. This translates into CASSPPGTPNYGYTF.

About this clone itself: A much more abundant neighbour one base away suggests this may be a read error. The gene calls are TRBV29-1 and TRBJ2-5; D uncertain. Trimming stripped 0 bases from V and 5 bases from J, with 10 bases between. Germline values: CDR1 SQVTM, CDR2 ANQGSEA. This CDR3 comprises 13 residues. The CDR3 region has the DNA TGCAGCGTTGAAGAGACATGGTCGGAGACCCAGTACTTC. The encoded protein is CSVEETWSETQYF.

Ten or more counts support this clone. The chain is built from TRBV10-3 and TRBJ2-3, with 12 nucleotides matching TRBD2. The CDR3 is 17 residues long. The J segment lost 2 bases and the V segment lost 3 bases, leaving 6 bases of the junction unmatched. The germline gives CDR1 ENHRY, CDR2 SYGVKD. The CDR3 is CAISEGGLAGFTDTQYF. The CDR3 bases are TGTGCCATCAGTGAAGGTGGACTAGCGGGGTTCACAGATACGCAGTATTTT.

The chain is built from TRBV5-4 and TRBJ1-2, with 9 bases identical to TRBD1. V gave up 4 bases and J gave up 4 bases; unmatched junction bases: 2. CDR1 SGHNT and CDR2 YYREEE come from the germline V gene (reference sequence). The CDR3 is 13 residues long. The CDR3 DNA reads as TGTGCCAGCAGCCGGGGACAGGGCTATGGCTACACCTTC. As protein: CASSRGQGYGYTF.

By proportion, this clone is medium-sized. The chain links TRBV2 to TRBJ2-7, with 11 bases matching TRBD1. The CDR3 extends over 14 amino acids. Germline CDR1 reads SNHLY; CDR2 reads FYNNEI. V gave up 6 bases and J gave up 5 bases; unmatched junction bases: 6. In DNA form, the CDR3 reads TGTGCCAGCAGGAGGACAGGGGGCTTGAACGAGCAGTACTTC. This sequence encodes CASRRTGGLNEQYF.

This clone was observed a handful of times. The chain uses TRBV6-5 and TRBJ1-5; tentative D call: TRBD1 (5 bases). Germline assignment: CDR1 MNHEY and CDR2 SVGAGI. The CDR3 length is 18 residues. V dropped 4 bases and J dropped 7 bases, with 26 bases sitting between them. CDR3 nucleotide sequence: TGTGCCAGCAGTTGGACCGTCGGGGACGGCAGTTTAGACCAGCCCCAGCATTTT. Translation: CASSWTVGDGSLDQPQHF.

This sequence joins TRBV20-1 and TRBJ2-7; D gene uncertain. The CDR3 runs to 13 residues. CDR1 and CDR2 from the germline V gene are DFQATT and SNEGSKA (reference sequence). Between the trimmed V and J ends, which lost 3 bases and 1 base, there was a span of 10 bases. CDR3 in amino acids: CSARSGSSYEQYF. Written as DNA, the CDR3 is TGCAGTGCTAGGTCCGGTTCTTCCTACGAGCAGTACTTC.

This clone appeared many times. The genes are TRBV13 and TRBJ2-3, with D tentatively TRBD2 (7 bases). Trimming removed 2 bases from V and 4 bases from J, with 16 bases in between. The CDR3 extends over 16 amino acids. CDR1 and CDR2 from the germline V gene are PRHDT and FYEKMQ (reference sequence). The CDR3 DNA is TGTGCCAGCAGCTTAAGTAAGGGGGGGAGCCCAGATACGCAGTATTTT. Encoded protein: CASSLSKGGSPDTQYF.

This clone was recorded many times. The rearrangement uses TRBV10-1 and TRBJ1-1; D remains ambiguous. Trimming pared 11 bases from V and 6 bases from J, leaving 19 bases between. This CDR3 has 13 amino acids. Germline V CDR1 and CDR2: WNHNN, SYGVQD (reference sequence). The CDR3 sequence: CAQRGHSASEAFF. DNA for the CDR3: TGCGCCCAGCGTGGCCACTCCGCTTCTGAAGCTTTCTTT.

This clone was observed at least ten times. This specimen includes other DNA sequences encoding the same CDR3. In DNA, the CDR3 is TGTGCCAGCAGCGGACCAGTCGAATGGGGAAGGTCAACTAATGAAAAACTGTTTTTT. Protein product: CASSGPVEWGRSTNEKLFF. The V and J genes are TRBV11-1 and TRBJ1-4, with D unresolved. CDR3 length equals 19 residues. Germline CDR1 is SGHAT and CDR2 is FQDESV (reference sequence). Trimming cost V 5 bases and J 0 bases, with 22 bases left between them.

This clone was seen many times. This rearrangement joins TRBV12-3 or TRBV12-4 to TRBJ2-7, with D unclear. Trimming shortened V by 0 bases and J by 2 bases, and 14 bases separated the two germline ends. There are 16 residues in the CDR3. The CDR3 protein is CASSLAEGHRTYEQYF. The CDR3 nucleotides are TGTGCCAGCAGTTTAGCGGAAGGTCACAGAACCTACGAGCAGTACTTC.

This clone was seen repeatedly, ten times or more. The chain joins TRBV5-1 to TRBJ2-2, with TRBD1 matching 10 bases. J was trimmed by 4 bases and V by 4 bases; bases with no gene match: 16. CDR1 and CDR2 from the germline V gene are SGHRS and YFSETQ. This CDR3 has 19 amino acids. CDR3 sequence (DNA): TGCGCCAGCAGCCCTACGGAAACGACAGGGGGCCGTATCACCGGGGAGCTGTTTTTT. Protein sequence: CASSPTETTGGRITGELFF.

The CDR3 coding sequence is TGTGCCAGCATCCCCGGGAGGGCCCGGTCTAATGAAAAACTGTTTTTT. Its protein product is CASIPGRARSNEKLFF. This chain joins TRBV7-2 and TRBJ1-4; D uncertain. The V end was cut by 7 bases, the J end by 3 bases, with 18 bases between. CDR1 SGHTA and CDR2 FQGNSA come from the germline V gene. The CDR3 totals 16 residues.

This clone was seen only once. CDR3 in amino acids: CASSQAVVSVPYEQYF. DNA of the CDR3: TGTGCCAGCAGCCAAGCCGTCGTGTCTGTACCCTACGAGCAGTACTTC. The chain combines TRBV3-1 with TRBJ2-7; the D is unclear. This CDR3 has 16 amino acids. Looked up from germline, CDR1 is LGHDT and CDR2 is YNNKEL (reference sequence). Trimming took off 1 base at V and 2 bases at J, with 15 bases between the two ends.

This rearrangement joins TRBV19 to TRBJ1-5; no reliable D call. V lost 2 bases and J 4 bases, leaving 15 bases between the germline ends. Germline V gives CDR1 LNHDA, CDR2 SQIVND (reference sequence). The CDR3 is 16 residues long. CDR3 loop: CASSISGVNWNQPQHF. CDR3 nucleotides: TGTGCCAGTAGTATATCCGGGGTAAACTGGAATCAGCCCCAGCATTTT.

This clone was recorded many times. V is TRBV4-1 and J is TRBJ2-7; D is possibly TRBD1 (5 bases). CDR1 is MGHRA, CDR2 YSYEKL, per germline. Trimming took off 1 base at V and 3 bases at J, with 10 bases between the two ends. This CDR3 contains 14 residues. CDR3 region: CASSQVQGGYEQYF. The CDR3, as DNA: TGCGCCAGCAGCCAAGTCCAGGGCGGCTACGAGCAGTACTTC.

The CDR3 DNA is TGTGCCACCAGTGATTTGTCGGGGAAAACAGATACGCAGTATTTT. Amino acid sequence: CATSDLSGKTDTQYF. The genes are TRBV24-1 and TRBJ2-3; D might be TRBD2 (5 bases). Per germline, CDR1 KGHDR and CDR2 SFDVKD. This CDR3 has 15 residues. The germline V and J ends were trimmed by 0 bases and 3 bases, with 9 bases remaining between them.

The sample holds many counts of this clone. The V call is TRBV5-6, the J call TRBJ2-5, with 9 bases identical to TRBD2. This CDR3 is built from 14 residues. Germline loops: CDR1 SGHDT, CDR2 YYEEEE. The junction had 6 bases not matched to a gene; V was cut back by 4 bases and J by 5 bases. The CDR3 bases are TGTGCCAGCAGCCCGGGACTAGCTGTCGAGACCCAGTACTTC. It encodes CASSPGLAVETQYF.

This clone was seen only a few times. The chain employs TRBV27 and TRBJ2-6; D is undetermined. V lost 0 bases and J 4 bases, leaving 13 bases between the germline ends. Germline CDR1 is MNHEY and CDR2 is SMNVEV (reference sequence). The CDR3 loop spans 17 amino acids. The CDR3 here is CASSLSASYLGANVLTF. The CDR3 DNA reads TGTGCCAGCAGTTTATCGGCATCCTACTTGGGGGCCAACGTCCTGACTTTC.